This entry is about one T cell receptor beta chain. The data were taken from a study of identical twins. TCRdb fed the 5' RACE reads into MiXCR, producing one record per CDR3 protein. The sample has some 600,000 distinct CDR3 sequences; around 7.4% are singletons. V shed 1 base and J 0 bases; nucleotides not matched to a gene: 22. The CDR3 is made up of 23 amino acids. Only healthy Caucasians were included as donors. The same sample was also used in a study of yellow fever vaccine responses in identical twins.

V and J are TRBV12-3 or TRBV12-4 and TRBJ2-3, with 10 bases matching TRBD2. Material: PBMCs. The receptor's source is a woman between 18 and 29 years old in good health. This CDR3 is CASSLGATPHPSGGLSSTDTQYF. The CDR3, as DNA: TGTGCCAGCAGTTTAGGAGCCACCCCCCACCCTAGCGGGGGACTCTCTAGCACAGATACGCAGTATTTT.